These 24 T cell receptor beta chains were sequenced from one sample in a study of T cell clonotyping in hematopoietic cell transplantation. Assay used: immunoSEQ multiplex PCR; TCRdb lists only in-frame clones, some missing. Among 30,000 to 45,000 clones listed, over 80% were seen once. The sequencing sample was made of peripheral blood mononuclear cells. The receptors derive from a woman aged 40-49 years in good health. Some clones in this sample may be carry-over from other donors' samples.

This CDR3 reads CASSLSAGRRFHTQYF. In DNA form, the CDR3 reads TGTGCCAGCAGTTTATCCGCCGGACGCCGATTCCATACGCAGTATTTT. The V gene is TRBV28, the J gene TRBJ2-3; D call uncertain. V was trimmed by 1 base and J by 7 bases, leaving 18 bases between them. Germline CDR1 MDHEN, CDR2 SYDVKM. This CDR3 contains 16 residues.

This clone came up a few times. V gene TRBV27 combines with J gene TRBJ1-5; no clear D. From germline, CDR1 is MNHEY and CDR2 SMNVEV (reference sequence). V lost 3 bases, J lost 1 base, and 10 bases lay in between. This CDR3 has 15 amino acids. This chain's CDR3 is CASSLGLGSNQPQHF. The CDR3 coding sequence is TGTGCCAGCAGTTTGGGTTTAGGCAGCAATCAGCCCCAGCATTTT.

The rearrangement joins TRBV28 to TRBJ2-7; 7 bases fit TRBD2. The CDR3 contains 15 residues. With 5 bases clipped from V and 2 bases from J, the junction kept 9 bases outside the gene matches. Germline V gene lookup returns CDR1 MDHEN and CDR2 SYDVKM. The CDR3 spells CASSPILGGTYEQYF. As DNA, the CDR3 is TGTGCCAGCAGTCCCATTTTGGGGGGGACCTACGAGCAGTACTTC.

The chain uses TRBV19 and TRBJ2-7; D is ambiguous. The CDR3 covers 13 residues. Germline values: CDR1 LNHDA, CDR2 SQIVND (reference sequence). Trimming took 6 bases from V and 2 from J, leaving 11 bases between them. The CDR3 sequence is CASRSDGTYEQYF. The CDR3, as DNA: TGTGCCAGTAGATCCGACGGCACCTACGAGCAGTACTTC.

There are a few counts of this clone. V usage is TRBV14 and J usage is TRBJ1-1, with a weak D call TRBD1 (6 bases). Germline V gene sequence: CDR1 SGHDN, CDR2 FVKESK. V was clipped by 3 bases and J by 0 bases, with 8 bases between them. The CDR3 has 14 residues. In DNA, the CDR3 is TGTGCCAGCAGCCAGCACAGGGTGAACACTGAAGCTTTCTTT. Translation gives CASSQHRVNTEAFF.

The chain carries TRBV30 and TRBJ2-2; no reliable D call. Deletions cut 2 bases from V and 5 bases from J, with 6 bases between. The CDR3 contains 12 residues. Germline assignment: CDR1 GTSNPN and CDR2 SVGIG (reference sequence). CDR3 bases: TGTGCCTGGAGTACTTCGACCGGGGAGCTGTTTTTT. Translated: CAWSTSTGELFF.

This clone was observed a single time. The chain links TRBV30 to TRBJ2-1; a possible D gene is TRBD2 (6 bases). CDR1 and CDR2 (germline): GTSNPN, SVGIG (reference sequence). Trimming removed 5 bases from V and 0 bases from J, with 11 bases in between. The CDR3 consists of 14 residues. The CDR3 is CAWSSSASYNEQFF. CDR3 bases: TGTGCCTGGTCCTCTAGCGCCTCCTACAATGAGCAGTTCTTC. Using reference TRBV30 and TRBJ2-1 for the parts outside the CDR3, the full variable domain is SQTIHQWPATLVQPVGSPLSLECTVEGTSNPNLYWYRQAAGRGLQLLFYSVGIGQISSEVPQNLSASRPQDRQFILSSKKLLLSDSGFYLCAWSSSASYNEQFFGPGTRLTVL.

The chain links TRBV5-1 to TRBJ2-7; 7 nucleotides line up with TRBD1. Germline CDR1 reads SGHRS; CDR2 reads YFSETQ. V shed 0 bases, J shed 2 bases, and the junction held 8 bases outside the gene matches. The CDR3 spans 16 residues. CDR3 sequence reads: CASSLGPGQDTYEQYF. CDR3 DNA: TGCGCCAGCAGCTTGGGTCCCGGACAGGACACCTACGAGCAGTACTTC.

The CDR3, as DNA: TGCAGCGTTGAAGATCAGGGGCAAGCATTAAGTGGGGCCAACGTCCTGACTTTC. This gives the protein CSVEDQGQALSGANVLTF. The chain carries TRBV29-1 and TRBJ2-6; tentatively, D is TRBD1 (6 bases). The CDR3 extends over 18 amino acids. Germline CDR1 and CDR2: SQVTM and ANQGSEA. Between the trimmed V and J ends, which lost 0 bases and 3 bases, there was a span of 18 bases.

The chain joins TRBV5-6 to TRBJ2-7; the match to TRBD2 covers 7 bases. The CDR3 loop spans 16 amino acids. CDR1 is SGHDT, CDR2 YYEEEE, per germline. Trimming took 3 bases from V and 3 from J; bases not matched to a gene: 12. The CDR3 DNA is TGTGCCAGCAGCTCCGGGGGGAACAGGTGGATCTACGAGCAGTACTTC. Its translation: CASSSGGNRWIYEQYF.

The chain recombines TRBV5-1 with TRBJ2-3; 8 bases align to TRBD2. V dropped 5 bases and J dropped 4; count of bases not matched to a gene: 12. This CDR3 spans 16 amino acids. Germline V gives CDR1 SGHRS, CDR2 YFSETQ. As DNA, the CDR3 is TGCGCCAGCAGATCGAGCTTCTCGGGAGGGCCAGATACGCAGTATTTT. Translation gives CASRSSFSGGPDTQYF.

The rearrangement uses TRBV6-1 and TRBJ1-1; D is unresolved. The V end lost 0 bases, the J end lost 11 bases, and 13 bases lay between the germline ends. CDR3 size: 13 residues. CDR1 is MNHNS and CDR2 is SASEGT in the germline V gene. The CDR3 protein is CASSEAYSLNAFF. CDR3 DNA: TGTGCCAGCAGTGAAGCTTACAGTTTGAACGCTTTCTTT.

The chain has TRBV30 and TRBJ1-1; D not resolved. The germline CDR1 and CDR2 sequences are GTSNPN and SVGIG (reference sequence). The germline V and J ends were trimmed by 4 bases and 1 base, with 4 bases remaining between them. This CDR3 has 11 residues. As DNA, the CDR3 is TGTGCCTGGAATGGGAACACTGAAGCTTTCTTT. Protein: CAWNGNTEAFF.

The genes are TRBV2 and TRBJ2-6; D gene ambiguous. Trimming cost V 6 bases and J 2 bases, with 17 bases left between them. There are 17 residues in the CDR3. CDR1 is SNHLY, CDR2 FYNNEI, per germline. The DNA of the CDR3 is TGTGCCAGCAGCGAACGGATGCTGGGGACTGGGGCCAACGTCCTGACTTTC. Its protein product is CASSERMLGTGANVLTF.

The chain joins TRBV5-1 to TRBJ1-1; no firm D call. Germline V gene lookup returns CDR1 SGHRS and CDR2 YFSETQ. V lost 2 bases and J lost 1, with 9 bases in between. The length of the CDR3 is 14 residues. CDR3: CASSFSGSNTEAFF. Here the CDR3 DNA reads TGCGCCAGCAGCTTTTCCGGGTCGAACACTGAAGCTTTCTTT.

The chain couples TRBV5-1 to TRBJ1-1; D is unclear. Trimming shortened V by 0 bases and J by 2 bases, and 14 bases separated the two germline ends. Germline assignment: CDR1 SGHRS and CDR2 YFSETQ. This CDR3 spans 16 amino acids. The CDR3 nucleotides read TGCGCCAGCAGCTTGGCGGAGAGTAGTCCAAACACTGAAGCTTTCTTT. Translation: CASSLAESSPNTEAFF.

This chain connects TRBV7-2 to TRBJ2-7; D is undetermined. The CDR3 totals 14 residues. The germline gives CDR1 SGHTA, CDR2 FQGNSA. Trimming left V 1 base short and J 4 bases short, with 11 bases between. This CDR3 is CASSLVSLGYEQYF. Here the CDR3 DNA reads TGTGCCAGCAGCTTAGTTTCCCTGGGATACGAGCAGTACTTC.

The rearrangement joins TRBV28 to TRBJ1-5, with no clear D. CDR1 MDHEN and CDR2 SYDVKM come from the germline V gene. This CDR3 has 16 residues. V dropped 2 bases and J dropped 1 base, with 12 bases sitting between them. The CDR3 loop reads CASSLREEGSNQPQHF. In DNA form, the CDR3 reads TGTGCCAGCAGTTTAAGGGAGGAAGGCAGCAATCAGCCCCAGCATTTT.

The chain couples TRBV27 to TRBJ2-7; the match to TRBD2 covers 8 bases. Germline trimming cut 3 bases from V and 8 bases from J; bases unmatched to any gene: 12. This CDR3 has 15 residues. The V gene's germline CDR1 is MNHEY and CDR2 SMNVEV (reference sequence). The chain's CDR3 is CASSFRTSSSDQQYF. The DNA for the CDR3 is TGTGCCAGCAGTTTTCGGACTAGCAGCTCGGACCAGCAGTACTTC.

J is TRBJ2-2 and V is TRBV10-3; 10 bases are shared with TRBD2. The CDR3 spans 16 residues. Germline values: CDR1 ENHRY, CDR2 SYGVKD. The ends lost 10 bases at V and 3 bases at J; junction bases unmatched: 11. The CDR3 spells CATLALAGEDTGELFF. DNA for the CDR3: TGTGCCACCTTGGCCCTAGCGGGAGAAGACACCGGGGAGCTGTTTTTT.

The V call is TRBV6-5, the J call TRBJ2-7, with 14 positions matching TRBD2. Trimming removed 2 bases from V and 5 bases from J; junction bases left unmatched: 2. The CDR3 is made up of 15 amino acids. Germline V gene sequence: CDR1 MNHEY, CDR2 SVGAGI. CDR3 sequence (DNA): TGTGCCAGCAGTTACGTGGGACTAGCGGGAGACGAGCAGTACTTC. It specifies CASSYVGLAGDEQYF.

The rearrangement joins TRBV4-1 to TRBJ1-2; tentatively, D is TRBD1 (6 bases). The V gene's germline CDR1 is MGHRA and CDR2 YSYEKL. Trimming cost V 3 bases and J 8 bases, with 13 bases left between them. The CDR3 is 13 residues long. The CDR3 loop reads CASSHARGVGYTF. The CDR3 DNA is TGCGCCAGCAGCCACGCCAGGGGAGTAGGCTACACCTTC.

In DNA, the CDR3 is TGTGCCAGCAGCTTAAATGGGGGGGCCAGCGGTAGCGAGCAGTACTTC. Protein product: CASSLNGGASGSEQYF. V usage is TRBV7-3 and J usage is TRBJ2-7, with D possibly TRBD2 on 7 matching bases. With 1 base removed from V and 6 bases from J, the gap between germline ends came to 19 bases. Germline CDR1 is SGHTA and CDR2 is FQGTGA. The CDR3 runs to 16 residues.

The genes are TRBV2 and TRBJ1-1; D may be TRBD1 (5 bases). The CDR3 spans 15 residues. The germline V gene encodes CDR1 SNHLY and CDR2 FYNNEI. The V and J ends lost 6 bases and 4 bases respectively, with 18 bases between them. CDR3 coding DNA: TGTGCCAGCAGAGTTCAGGGAGCCAAAGGCACTGAAGCTTTCTTT. Its translation is CASRVQGAKGTEAFF.